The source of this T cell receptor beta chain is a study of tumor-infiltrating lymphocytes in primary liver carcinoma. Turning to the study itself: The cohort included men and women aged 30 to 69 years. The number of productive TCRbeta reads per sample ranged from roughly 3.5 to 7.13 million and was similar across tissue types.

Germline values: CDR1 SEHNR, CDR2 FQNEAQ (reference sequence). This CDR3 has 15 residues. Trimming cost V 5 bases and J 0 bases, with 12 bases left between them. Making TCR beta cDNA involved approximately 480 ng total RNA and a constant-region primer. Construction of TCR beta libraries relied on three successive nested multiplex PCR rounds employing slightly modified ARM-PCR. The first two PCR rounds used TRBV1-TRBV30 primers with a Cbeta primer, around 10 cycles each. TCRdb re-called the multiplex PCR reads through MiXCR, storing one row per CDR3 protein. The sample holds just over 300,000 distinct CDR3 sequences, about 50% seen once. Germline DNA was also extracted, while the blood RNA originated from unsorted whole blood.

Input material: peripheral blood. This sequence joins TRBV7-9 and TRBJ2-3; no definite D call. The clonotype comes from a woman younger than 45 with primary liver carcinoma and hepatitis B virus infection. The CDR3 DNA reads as TGTGCCAGCAGCCCCACTGAGACTAGCACAGATACGCAGTATTTT. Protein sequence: CASSPTETSTDTQYF.